The source of this T cell receptor (beta chain) is a study of cytomegalovirus exposure and HLA in healthy donors. Study summary: From approximately 170 million T cells, an earlier analysis saw approximately 110 million unique TCR beta sequences. In terms of ancestry, the Caucasian-associated cluster contained 81% of the 300 to 400 genotyped donors.

Germline V gene lookup returns CDR1 MNHEY and CDR2 SMNVEV (reference sequence). Trimming took 0 bases from V and 8 from J; bases not matched to a gene: 12. This CDR3 contains 17 residues. It was with 60 Vbeta and 13 Jbeta primers that the PCR ran. Assay: immunoSEQ multiplex PCR; the TCRdb copy retains only in-frame clones and omits some. The sample records roughly 150,000 clones, roughly 85% being singletons. With regard to this clone: Antigen unknown.

The study's findings and limits: TCR beta sequences numbering roughly 18,000 were associated with HLA alleles at 0.05 false discovery rate in a later analysis. A previous analysis found most TCR beta V segments productive roughly 90% or roughly 30% of the time.

V is TRBV27 and J is TRBJ1-2, with 10 bases that match TRBD1. The TCR sequence derives from a male donor in good health and CMV-seropositive. The sample was PBMCs. The CDR3: CASSLSYNGTGDHGYTF. The CDR3 coding sequence is TGTGCCAGCAGTTTATCGTACAACGGGACAGGGGATCACGGCTACACCTTC.